This T cell receptor beta chain came from a study of post-analysis software for immune sequencing data (dated by TCRdb to 2013 to 2016). For the study in its entirety: Recorded disease courses included relapsing-remitting, secondary progressive and progressive-relapsing multiple sclerosis, with some patients lacking subtype annotation. The multiple sclerosis patient repertoires were compared with more than 10 previously published healthy control repertoires from donors aged about 6 to 28 years. A subset of samples was prepared in parallel using single-end sample barcoding, then pooled and co-amplified after Illumina adapter ligation.

As to this clonotype: Which antigen it targets is not known. No base quality values were provided; no much bigger clone lies one nucleotide off.

What the work shows at the level of the full study, not this receptor alone: Normalized Chao1 diversity was significantly lower in multiple sclerosis patients than controls, suggesting substantial peripheral T-cell clonal expansion. Strong co-clustering of samples prepared in the same batch was shown by direct clustering with F measure, prompting a batch-effect correction. Significantly higher frequencies in patients than in controls were found for several TRBV segments, including TRBV5-6, TRBV5-1 and TRBV20-1. The multiple sclerosis patient group was slightly younger than the control group.

Measured from the cysteine to the phenylalanine, the CDR3 is 13 residues long. Of all the DNA, just the CDR3 is kept, 39 bases in frame from base 1. V is shortened by 3 bases, J by 6 bases, and the region joining them spans 11 bases. Receptor amplification or capture employed PCR. Sequencing instrument: Illumina HiSeq 2500. To reduce PCR and sequencing biases, unique molecular identifiers were incorporated into the TCR beta cDNA libraries. Approximately 500,000 cDNA molecules were obtained per 1 to 10 million input T cells, so each molecule approximated one T cell. The patient libraries were prepared and sequenced using the same protocol as the earlier healthy control dataset. Samples belonging to the same batch were prepared together, multiplexed and sequenced on a shared HiSeq lane. Processing in the source paper ran as follows. MIGEC handled the raw barcoded reads, throwing out single-read molecular identifier groups before consensus assembly and CDR3 extraction. Clonotype tables were post-analysed with VDJtools, and diversity was normalized by down-sampling all datasets to the smallest sample size. Repertoire overlap clustering matched CDR3 amino acid but not nucleotide sequences to correct batch-related cross-sample contamination. The raw public data were reprocessed by TCRdb itself: fastp quality trimming at Q25, MiXCR clonotype calling, in-frame beta chains only. When rows share a CDR3 protein, they turn into one entry using the most common DNA and genes. These V and J calls rely on TCRdb rather than the paper's analysis. The sample data list hundreds of thousands of distinct CDR3 sequences, and 30% of these were observed just once. The ten largest clonotypes hold under 0.7% of the sample.

TCR beta repertoires were profiled from peripheral blood of roughly 13 young patients with multiple sclerosis to demonstrate the VDJtools post-analysis software. The multiple sclerosis patients were children and adolescents between about 6 and 15 years of age. The sample taken for sequencing was blood. This receptor was taken from a girl between 10 and 17 years old with multiple sclerosis. The chain joins TRBV7-1 to TRBJ1-1; the D gene is unclear. TRBV7-1 is an open reading frame, and its role is uncertain. For the CDR3, the sequence is CASSSQPYAEAFF. At the DNA level, the sequence is TGTGCCAGCAGCTCTCAACCGTACGCTGAAGCTTTCTTT.